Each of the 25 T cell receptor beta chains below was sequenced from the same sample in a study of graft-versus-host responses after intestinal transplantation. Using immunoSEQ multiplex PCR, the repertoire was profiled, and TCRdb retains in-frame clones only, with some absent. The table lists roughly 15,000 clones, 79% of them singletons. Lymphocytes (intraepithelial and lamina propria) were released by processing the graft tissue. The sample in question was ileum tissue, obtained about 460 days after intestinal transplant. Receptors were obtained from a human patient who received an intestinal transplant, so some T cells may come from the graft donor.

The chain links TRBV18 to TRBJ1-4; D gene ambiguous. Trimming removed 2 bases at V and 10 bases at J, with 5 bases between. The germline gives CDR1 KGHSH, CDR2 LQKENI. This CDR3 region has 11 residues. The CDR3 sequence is CASSPAGKLFF. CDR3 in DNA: TGTGCCAGCTCACCAGCGGGAAAACTGTTTTTT.

Written as DNA, the CDR3 is TGTGCCAGCAGCCAAGGACAGGGTAATGAAAAACTGTTTTTT. It codes for CASSQGQGNEKLFF. The chain recombines TRBV5-4 with TRBJ1-4; 8 positions match TRBD1. CDR1 is SGHNT, CDR2 YYREEE, per germline (reference sequence). Germline trimming cut 4 bases from V and 4 bases from J; bases unmatched to any gene: 3. This CDR3 contains 14 residues.

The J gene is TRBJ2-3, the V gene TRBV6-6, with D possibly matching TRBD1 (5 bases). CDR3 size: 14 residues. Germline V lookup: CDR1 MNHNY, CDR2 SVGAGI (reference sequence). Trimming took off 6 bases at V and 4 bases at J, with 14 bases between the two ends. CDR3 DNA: TGTGCCAGCAGCGGGTGGGGCGAGTCAGATACGCAGTATTTT. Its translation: CASSGWGESDTQYF.

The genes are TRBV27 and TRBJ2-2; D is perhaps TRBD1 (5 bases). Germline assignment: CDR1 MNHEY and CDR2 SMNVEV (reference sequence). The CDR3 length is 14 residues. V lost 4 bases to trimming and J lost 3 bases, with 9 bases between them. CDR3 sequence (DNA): TGTGCCAGCAGTTGGGGCAGAGACACCGGGGAGCTGTTTTTT. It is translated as CASSWGRDTGELFF.

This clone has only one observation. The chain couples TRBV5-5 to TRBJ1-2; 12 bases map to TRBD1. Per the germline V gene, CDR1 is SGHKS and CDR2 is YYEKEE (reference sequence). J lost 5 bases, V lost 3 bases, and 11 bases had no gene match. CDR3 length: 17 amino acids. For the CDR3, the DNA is TGTGCCAGCAGCTGGGGTCTCGGGACAGGGGGCGAATATGGCTACACCTTC. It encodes CASSWGLGTGGEYGYTF.

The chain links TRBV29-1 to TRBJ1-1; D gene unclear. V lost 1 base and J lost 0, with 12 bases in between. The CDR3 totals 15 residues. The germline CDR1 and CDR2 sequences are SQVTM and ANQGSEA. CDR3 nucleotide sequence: TGCAGCGTTGAAGCCCCGGGGTGGGTGAACACTGAAGCTTTCTTT. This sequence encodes CSVEAPGWVNTEAFF.

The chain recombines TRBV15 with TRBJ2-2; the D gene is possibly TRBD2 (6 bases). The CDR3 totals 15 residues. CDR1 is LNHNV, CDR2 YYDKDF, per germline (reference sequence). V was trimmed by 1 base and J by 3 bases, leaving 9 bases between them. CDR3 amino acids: CATSRGAGYTGELFF. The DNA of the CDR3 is TGTGCCACCAGCAGAGGAGCGGGTTACACCGGGGAGCTGTTTTTT.

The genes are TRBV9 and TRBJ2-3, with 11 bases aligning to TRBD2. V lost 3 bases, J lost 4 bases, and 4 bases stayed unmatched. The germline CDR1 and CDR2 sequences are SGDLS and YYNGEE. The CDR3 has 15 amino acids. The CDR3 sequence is CASSASGGFPDTQYF. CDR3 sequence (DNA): TGTGCCAGCAGCGCTAGCGGGGGGTTCCCAGATACGCAGTATTTT.

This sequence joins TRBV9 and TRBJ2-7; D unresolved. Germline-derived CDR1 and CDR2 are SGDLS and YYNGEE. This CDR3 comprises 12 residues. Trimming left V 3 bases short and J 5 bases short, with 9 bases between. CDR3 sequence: CASSGYSDEQYF. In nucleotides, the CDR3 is TGTGCCAGCAGCGGGTACAGCGACGAGCAGTACTTC. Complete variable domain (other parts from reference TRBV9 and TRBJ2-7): DSGVTQTPKHLITATGQRVTLRCSPRSGDLSVYWYQQSLDQGLQFLIQYYNGEERAKGNILERFSAQQFPDLHSELNLSSLELGDSALYFCASSGYSDEQYFGPGTRLTVT.

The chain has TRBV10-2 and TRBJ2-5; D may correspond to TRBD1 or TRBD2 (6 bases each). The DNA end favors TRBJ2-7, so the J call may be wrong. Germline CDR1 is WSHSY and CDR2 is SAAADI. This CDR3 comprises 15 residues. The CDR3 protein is CASRANPWGAYEQYF. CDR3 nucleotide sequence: TGCGCCAGCCGGGCCAACCCTTGGGGGGCTTACGAGCAGTACTTC.

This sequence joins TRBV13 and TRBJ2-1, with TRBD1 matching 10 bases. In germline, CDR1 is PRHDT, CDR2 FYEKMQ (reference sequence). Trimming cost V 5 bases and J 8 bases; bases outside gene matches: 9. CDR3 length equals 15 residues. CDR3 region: CASSTTTGTGDEQFF. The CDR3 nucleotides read TGTGCCAGCAGCACCACCACCGGGACAGGGGATGAGCAGTTCTTC.

The CDR3 loop reads CASSSQDPRGEKLFF. Written as DNA, the CDR3 is TGTGCCAGCAGCTCCCAGGACCCGAGAGGTGAAAAACTGTTTTTT. The chain links TRBV9 to TRBJ1-4; D is unclear. This CDR3 region has 15 residues. Trimming took off 4 bases at V and 7 bases at J, with 17 bases between the two ends. Germline V lookup: CDR1 SGDLS, CDR2 YYNGEE.

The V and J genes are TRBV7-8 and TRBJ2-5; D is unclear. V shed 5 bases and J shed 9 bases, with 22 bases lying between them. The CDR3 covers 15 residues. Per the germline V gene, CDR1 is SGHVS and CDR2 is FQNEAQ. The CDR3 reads CASSPAQAPTLAQYF. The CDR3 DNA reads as TGTGCCAGCAGCCCAGCCCAGGCCCCAACCTTGGCCCAGTACTTC.

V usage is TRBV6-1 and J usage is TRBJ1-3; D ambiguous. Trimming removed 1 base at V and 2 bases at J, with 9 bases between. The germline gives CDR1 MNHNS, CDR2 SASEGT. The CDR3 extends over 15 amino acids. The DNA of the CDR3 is TGTGCCAGCAGTGAAGATCGGAGAACTGGAAACACCATATATTTT. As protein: CASSEDRRTGNTIYF.

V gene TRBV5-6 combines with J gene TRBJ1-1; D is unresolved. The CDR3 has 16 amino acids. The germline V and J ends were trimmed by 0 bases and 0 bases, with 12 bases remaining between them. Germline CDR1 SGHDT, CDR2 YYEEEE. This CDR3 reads CASSLALVEMNTEAFF. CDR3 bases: TGTGCCAGCAGCTTGGCCTTAGTTGAGATGAACACTGAAGCTTTCTTT.

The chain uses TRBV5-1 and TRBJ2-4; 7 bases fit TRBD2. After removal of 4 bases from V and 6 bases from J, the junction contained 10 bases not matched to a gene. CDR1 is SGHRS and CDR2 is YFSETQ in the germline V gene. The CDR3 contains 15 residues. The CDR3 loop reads CASSPVASGVNIQYF. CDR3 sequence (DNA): TGCGCCAGCAGCCCCGTGGCTAGCGGAGTAAACATTCAGTACTTC.

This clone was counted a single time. The CDR3, as DNA: TGTGCCAGCAGCCAAGGATTCTTTTGGGGGGATCAAGAGACCCAGTACTTC. Its translation is CASSQGFFWGDQETQYF. V gene TRBV4-2 combines with J gene TRBJ2-5; D is perhaps TRBD2 (6 bases). Trimming took 1 base from V and 2 from J, leaving 17 bases between them. The CDR3 covers 17 residues. The germline gives CDR1 LGHNA, CDR2 YNFKEQ.

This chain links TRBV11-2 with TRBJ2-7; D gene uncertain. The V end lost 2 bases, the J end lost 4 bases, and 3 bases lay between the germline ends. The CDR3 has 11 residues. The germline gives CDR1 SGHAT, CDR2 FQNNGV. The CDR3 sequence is CASSLWYEQYF. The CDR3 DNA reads TGTGCCAGCAGCTTATGGTACGAGCAGTACTTC.

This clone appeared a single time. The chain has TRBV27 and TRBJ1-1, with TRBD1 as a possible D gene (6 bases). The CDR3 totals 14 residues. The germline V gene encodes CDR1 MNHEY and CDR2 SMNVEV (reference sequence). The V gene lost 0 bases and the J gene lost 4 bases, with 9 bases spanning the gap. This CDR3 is CASSLSGGTTEAFF. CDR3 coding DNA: TGTGCCAGCAGTTTATCAGGGGGGACCACTGAAGCTTTCTTT.

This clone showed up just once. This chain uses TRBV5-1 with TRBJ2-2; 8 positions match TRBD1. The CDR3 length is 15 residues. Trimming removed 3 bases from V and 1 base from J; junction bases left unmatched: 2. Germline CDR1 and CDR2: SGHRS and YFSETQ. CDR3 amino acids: CASSSGTGNTGELFF. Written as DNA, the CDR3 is TGCGCCAGCAGCTCCGGGACAGGGAACACCGGGGAGCTGTTTTTT.

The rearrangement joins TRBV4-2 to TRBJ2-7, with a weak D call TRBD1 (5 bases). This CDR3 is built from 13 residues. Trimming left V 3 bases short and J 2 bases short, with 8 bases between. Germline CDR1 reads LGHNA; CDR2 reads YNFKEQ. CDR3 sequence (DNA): TGTGCCAGCAGCCAGGCACAGGCCTACGAGCAGTACTTC. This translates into CASSQAQAYEQYF.

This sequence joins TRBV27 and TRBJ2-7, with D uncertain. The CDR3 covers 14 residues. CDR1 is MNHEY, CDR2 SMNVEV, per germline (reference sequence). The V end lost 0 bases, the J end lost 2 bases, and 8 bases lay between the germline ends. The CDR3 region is CASSLSTPPYEQYF. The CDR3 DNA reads TGTGCCAGCAGTTTATCGACACCCCCCTACGAGCAGTACTTC.

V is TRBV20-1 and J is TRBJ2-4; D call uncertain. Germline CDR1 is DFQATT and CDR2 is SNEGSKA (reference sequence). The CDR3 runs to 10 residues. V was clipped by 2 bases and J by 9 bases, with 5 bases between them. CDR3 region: CSARRGIQYF. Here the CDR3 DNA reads TGCAGTGCTAGACGAGGCATTCAGTACTTC.

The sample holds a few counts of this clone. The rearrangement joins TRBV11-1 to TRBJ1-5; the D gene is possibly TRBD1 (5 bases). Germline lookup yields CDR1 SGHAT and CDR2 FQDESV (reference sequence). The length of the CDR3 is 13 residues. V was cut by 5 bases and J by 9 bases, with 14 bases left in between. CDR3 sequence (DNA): TGTGCCAGCAGCGTTACCCACGGGGGGCCCCAGCATTTT. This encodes CASSVTHGGPQHF.

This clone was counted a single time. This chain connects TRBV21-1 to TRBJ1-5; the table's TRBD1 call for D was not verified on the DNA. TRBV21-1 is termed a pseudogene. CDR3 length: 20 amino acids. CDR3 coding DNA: TGTGCCAGCACCCCCAGGGGGGACAGGGGTGGGTCCGGACTCAATCAGCCCCAGCATTTT. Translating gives CASTPRGDRGGSGLNQPQHF.